The 28 T cell receptor beta chains in this list originate from one sample, sequenced in a study of T cells in Graves' hyperthyroidism and ophthalmopathy. TCR beta CDR3 sequences were amplified from RNA transcripts. HTBI primers drove first-round RT-PCR of the TCR CDR3. TCRdb independently ran MiXCR on the multiplex PCR reads; one entry per CDR3 protein. The sample includes a few hundred thousand distinct CDR3 sequences, around 46% of them seen just once. What was sequenced was peripheral blood or thyroid tissue (not recorded which). These receptor sequences come from a woman under 30 with Graves' hyperthyroidism.

This clonotype was detected only a few times. The genes are TRBV30 and TRBJ1-3, with TRBD1 identical over 9 bases. Germline V gene lookup returns CDR1 GTSNPN and CDR2 SVGIG (reference sequence). V shed 4 bases, J shed 0 bases, and the junction held 7 bases outside the gene matches. The CDR3 consists of 16 residues. CDR3: CAWIRGTGFSGNTIYF. CDR3 in DNA: TGTGCCTGGATTCGCGGGACAGGGTTCTCTGGAAACACCATATATTTT.

This clonotype was seen only once. This may stem from a read error, because a much larger clone lies one nucleotide away. The rearrangement uses TRBV19 and TRBJ2-7; 9 nucleotides line up with TRBD2. The CDR3 has 15 residues. Germline V gives CDR1 LNHDA, CDR2 SQIVND (reference sequence). V was pared by 4 bases and J by 5 bases, with 9 bases of the junction left unmatched. CDR3 protein: CASSTGASGTNEQYF. The CDR3 nucleotides read TGTGCCAGTAGTACAGGGGCTAGCGGGACAAACGAGCAGTACTTC. Looking up the rest from reference TRBV19 and TRBJ2-7 gives the full variable domain: DGGITQSPKYLFRKEGQNVTLSCEQNLNHDAMYWYRQDPGQGLRLIYYSQIVNDFQKGDIAEGYSVSREKKESFPLTVTSAQKNPTAFYLCASSTGASGTNEQYFGPGTRLTVT.

J is TRBJ2-7 and V is TRBV25-1; D is uncertain. This CDR3 is 14 amino acids long. Trimming shortened V by 8 bases and J by 4 bases, and 18 bases separated the two germline ends. Germline V CDR1 and CDR2: MGHDK, SYGVNS. The CDR3 DNA sequence: TGTGCCAGCGTCCAAACGGGCCTGCAGTACGAGCAGTACTTC. Its translation is CASVQTGLQYEQYF.

Notes on this clonotype: Germline is not matched at one junction end, which may reflect a read error. The chain links TRBV20-1 to TRBJ2-7; 8 bases align to TRBD1. Germline V CDR1 and CDR2: DFQATT, SNEGSKA (reference sequence). The CDR3 covers 10 residues. This CDR3 reads CSADRGSGAF. The DNA for the CDR3 is TGCAGCGCCGACAGGGGATCTGGGGCCTTC.

The chain is built from TRBV20-1 and TRBJ2-7; 8 bases are a match to TRBD1. The J call is in doubt because the DNA end fits TRBJ2-1 better. Germline V gene sequence: CDR1 DFQATT, CDR2 SNEGSKA (reference sequence). The length of the CDR3 is 17 residues. CDR3 sequence reads: CSASQGARLLGYNEQFF. The DNA for the CDR3 is TGCAGTGCTAGCCAGGGGGCGCGACTGTTGGGTTACAATGAGCAGTTCTTC.

The gene calls are TRBV24-1 and TRBJ1-1; D is undetermined. This CDR3 is 15 amino acids long. Trimming removed 4 bases at V and 1 base at J, with 12 bases between. Germline V gene sequence: CDR1 KGHDR, CDR2 SFDVKD. Here the CDR3 DNA reads TGTGCCACCAGTGACCTAGGGAGGAGGAACACTGAAGCTTTCTTT. It specifies CATSDLGRRNTEAFF.

This clonotype was detected ten times or more. As the CDR3 is not closed by the conserved phenylalanine or tryptophan, this likely results from a read error. The DNA is left out, because the CDR3 cannot be placed on it with certainty; the CDR3 is given as TCRdb lists it. The gene calls are TRBV20-1 and TRBJ1-4; the table names TRBD1, a call not compared with the DNA. The CDR3 adds up to 11 amino acids, both ends counted. The germline gives CDR1 DFQATT, CDR2 SNEGSKA (reference sequence). The CDR3 is CSARTPGQQRI.

About this clonotype itself: At one boundary the junction diverges from the germline segment, which might be a read error. The V call is TRBV5-1, the J call TRBJ1-2; the D is unclear. CDR3 length equals 13 residues. Germline V CDR1 and CDR2: SGHRS, YFSETQ. CDR3 loop: CASSVGASAGNTF. The CDR3 nucleotides read TGTGCCAGCAGCGTAGGAGCATCGGCTGGAAACACCTTC.

About this clonotype: This is likely a read error, given that the CDR3 carries no conserved phenylalanine or tryptophan at its end. The DNA is left out, because the CDR3 cannot be placed on it with certainty; the CDR3 is given as TCRdb lists it. This CDR3 is CSAPLWGGRFRR. V and J are TRBV20-1 and TRBJ1-2; TRBD1 is the table's D call, not checked against the DNA. The CDR3 sequence runs 12 residues, both termini included. CDR1 and CDR2 from the germline V gene are DFQATT and SNEGSKA (reference sequence).

The J gene is TRBJ2-1, the V gene TRBV7-2; 11 nucleotides match TRBD2. J was trimmed by 4 bases and V by 5 bases; bases with no gene match: 10. CDR1 is SGHTA, CDR2 FQGNSA, per germline. The length of the CDR3 is 17 residues. CDR3 bases: TGTGCCAGCAGCCCCCGAGTAGCGGGAGGGCTTTACAATGAGCAGTTCTTC. This sequence encodes CASSPRVAGGLYNEQFF.

This clonotype was seen repeatedly, ten times or more. V and J are TRBV5-1 and TRBJ2-7, with TRBD1 matching 7 bases. The CDR3 spans 15 residues. Trimming cost V 5 bases and J 3 bases; bases outside gene matches: 11. Germline CDR1 and CDR2: SGHRS and YFSETQ. CDR3 residues: CASSPLRDRNYEQYF. The DNA of the CDR3 is TGCGCCAGCAGTCCACTCCGGGACAGAAACTACGAGCAGTACTTC. Full variable domain (rest looked up from reference TRBV5-1 and TRBJ2-7): KAGVTQTPRYLIKTRGQQVTLSCSPISGHRSVSWYQQTPGQGLQFLFEYFSETQRNKGNFPGRFSGRQFSNSRSEMNVSTLELGDSALYLCASSPLRDRNYEQYFGPGTRLTVT.

V and J are TRBV7-6 and TRBJ2-5; 14 bases line up with TRBD2. The CDR3 has 15 residues. V lost 5 bases and J lost 5; bases outside the gene matches: 4. Germline CDR1 SGHVS, CDR2 FNYEAQ. CDR3 nucleotide sequence: TGTGCCAGCAGCCGGACTAGCGGGAGGATCGAGACCCAGTACTTC. This gives the protein CASSRTSGRIETQYF.

V gene TRBV29-1 combines with J gene TRBJ1-4; D is possibly TRBD1 (5 bases). Germline V lookup: CDR1 SQVTM, CDR2 ANQGSEA. V was cut by 1 base and J by 7 bases, with 16 bases left in between. The CDR3 is 15 amino acids. The CDR3 DNA reads as TGCAGCGTTGAAGGGGGGTCTGGACGGAGTGAAAAACTGTTTTTT. Its protein product is CSVEGGSGRSEKLFF.

For this clonotype: A much larger clone sits a single nucleotide away, making a read error possible. The chain employs TRBV10-3 and TRBJ2-6; the D gene is possibly TRBD1 (5 bases). CDR1 is ENHRY, CDR2 SYGVKD, per germline. The CDR3 length is 14 residues. The CDR3 reads CASSEQSGASVLTF. CDR3 bases: TGTGCCAGCAGTGAACAATCTGGGGCCAGCGTCCTGACTTTC.

This clonotype was recorded a few times. The rearrangement links TRBV2 to TRBJ2-7; TRBD2 matches 14 bases. The CDR3 runs to 15 residues. The germline gives CDR1 SNHLY, CDR2 FYNNEI. V was clipped by 6 bases and J by 2 bases; unmatched bases: 3. The CDR3 protein is CASRGTSGSAYEQYF. CDR3 DNA sequence: TGTGCCAGCAGAGGGACTAGCGGGAGCGCCTACGAGCAGTACTTC.

This clonotype was seen at least ten times. The V and J genes are TRBV18 and TRBJ2-5; D is possibly TRBD1 or TRBD2 (5 bases each). Germline V gene lookup returns CDR1 KGHSH and CDR2 LQKENI. The CDR3 length is 14 residues. Between the trimmed V and J ends, which lost 1 base and 4 bases, there was a span of 10 bases. The CDR3 reads CASSPLGRRETQYF. DNA for the CDR3: TGTGCCAGCTCACCACTGGGACGGCGAGAGACCCAGTACTTC. The whole variable domain, filled in from reference TRBV18 and TRBJ2-5, reads NAGVMQNPRHLVRRRGQEARLRCSPMKGHSHVYWYRQLPEEGLKFMVYLQKENIIDESGMPKERFSAEFPKEGPSILRIQQVVRGDSAAYFCASSPLGRRETQYFGPGTRLLVL.

CDR3 nucleotide sequence: TGCAGCGTTGAAGTAGCGGGAGGGCTCGAGCAGTACTTC. This gives the protein CSVEVAGGLEQYF. The chain has TRBV29-1 and TRBJ2-7; 11 bases agree with TRBD2. Germline assignment: CDR1 SQVTM and CDR2 ANQGSEA. CDR3 length equals 13 residues. V was pared by 1 base and J by 6 bases, with 2 bases of the junction left unmatched.

The V call is TRBV20-1, the J call TRBJ1-1; D is unresolved. The germline CDR1 and CDR2 sequences are DFQATT and SNEGSKA (reference sequence). This CDR3 spans 15 amino acids. V was shortened by 6 bases and J by 5 bases, with 22 bases between the two germline ends. CDR3 in DNA: TGCAGTGCCAGCAGCTTGTTCGGGTGGAGGACTGAAGCTTTCTTT. Encoded protein: CSASSLFGWRTEAFF.

CDR3 loop: CASSQDVGLAGSSWGANVLTF. CDR3 nucleotide sequence: TGCGCCAGCAGCCAAGATGTAGGACTAGCGGGTTCCTCCTGGGGGGCCAACGTCCTGACTTTC. The genes are TRBV4-3 and TRBJ2-6, with 11 bases fitting TRBD2. The CDR3 is made up of 21 amino acids. Germline trimming cut 0 bases from V and 4 bases from J; bases unmatched to any gene: 14. Germline CDR1 LGHNA, CDR2 YSLEER.

This chain links TRBV7-3 with TRBJ2-5; 7 bases match TRBD1. The CDR3 is 13 residues long. CDR1 and CDR2 (germline): SGHTA, FQGTGA. The CDR3 is CGLVQGGEETQYF. CDR3 nucleotide sequence: TGTGGTTTGGTCCAAGGGGGCGAAGAGACCCAGTACTTC. The whole variable domain, remainder taken from reference TRBV7-3 and TRBJ2-5, is GAGVSQTPSNKVTEKGKYVELRCDPISGHTALYWYRQSLGQGPEFLIYFQGTGAADDSGLPNDRFFAVRPEGSVSTLKIQRTERGDSAVYLCGLVQGGEETQYFGPGTRLLVL.

About this clonotype itself: At one end the junction does not follow the germline gene, possibly because of a read error. V gene TRBV7-2 combines with J gene TRBJ2-7; TRBD2 matches 15 bases. CDR3 size: 18 residues. CDR1 SGHTA and CDR2 FQGNSA come from the germline V gene. This chain's CDR3 is CTGSLGLAGGPSSYEQYF. The CDR3 bases are TGTACCGGCAGCTTAGGACTAGCGGGAGGGCCAAGCTCCTACGAGCAGTACTTC. The variable domain in full, with the rest retrieved from reference TRBV7-2 and TRBJ2-7, is GAGVSQSPSNKVTEKGKDVELRCDPISGHTALYWYRQSLGQGLEFLIYFQGNSAPDKSGLPSDRFSAERTGGSVSTLTIQRTQQEDSAVYLCTGSLGLAGGPSSYEQYFGPGTRLTVT.

This clonotype was observed many times. The rearrangement uses TRBV7-2 and TRBJ2-7; 7 nucleotides line up with TRBD2. V was clipped by 5 bases and J by 2 bases; unmatched bases: 3. Germline assignment: CDR1 SGHTA and CDR2 FQGNSA. The CDR3 extends over 13 amino acids. The DNA for the CDR3 is TGTGCCAGCAGCACGGGACTACCCTACGAGCAGTACTTC. The encoded protein is CASSTGLPYEQYF.

The gene calls are TRBV15 and TRBJ2-1, with 8 bases aligning to TRBD2. V lost 8 bases and J lost 1; bases outside the gene matches: 16. This CDR3 is built from 18 residues. Germline V gives CDR1 LNHNV, CDR2 YYDKDF (reference sequence). The CDR3: CATHLVAGTLLSYNEQFF. The CDR3 DNA sequence: TGTGCCACCCATCTCGTAGCGGGAACCCTGCTTTCCTACAATGAGCAGTTCTTC.

V usage is TRBV6-4 and J usage is TRBJ2-5; either TRBD1 or TRBD2 may fit D (5 bases each). V gave up 6 bases and J gave up 5 bases, with 13 bases separating them. The CDR3 consists of 13 residues. From germline, CDR1 is MRHNA and CDR2 SNTAGT. The CDR3 DNA sequence: TGTGCCAGCAGCAGGAGAGAGGGGGAGACCCAGTACTTC. Translation gives CASSRREGETQYF.

The J gene is TRBJ1-5, the V gene TRBV18, with TRBD1 identical over 10 bases. J gave up 7 bases and V 5 bases, and 5 bases lay outside the gene matches. The CDR3 is made up of 14 amino acids. From germline, CDR1 is KGHSH and CDR2 LQKENI. CDR3 in DNA: TGTGCCAGCTCAGCGGGACAGGGGTCCCAGCCCCAGCATTTT. It encodes CASSAGQGSQPQHF.

CDR3 nucleotide sequence: TGCGCCAGCAGCTATATGACTAGCGGGAGTGCCGGGGAGACCCAGTACTTC. Protein sequence: CASSYMTSGSAGETQYF. J is TRBJ2-5 and V is TRBV5-1; 12 nucleotides align to TRBD2. Germline CDR1 reads SGHRS; CDR2 reads YFSETQ. The V and J ends lost 3 bases and 5 bases, in that order; junction bases with no gene match: 11. The CDR3 is 17 amino acids.

This rearrangement joins TRBV30 to TRBJ1-3, with no clear D. The CDR3 loop spans 13 amino acids. CDR1 and CDR2 (germline): GTSNPN, SVGIG (reference sequence). V was clipped by 1 base and J by 4 bases, with 8 bases between them. The CDR3 sequence: CAWSAFGGNTIYF. DNA of the CDR3: TGTGCCTGGAGTGCCTTTGGGGGAAACACCATATATTTT.

This sequence joins TRBV2 and TRBJ2-2; 9 positions match TRBD1. This CDR3 comprises 15 residues. V lost 5 bases, J lost 4 bases, and 5 bases stayed unmatched. The V gene's germline CDR1 is SNHLY and CDR2 FYNNEI. The CDR3 DNA sequence: TGTGCCAGCAGTAACAGGGGGCTCGTCACCGGGGAGCTGTTTTTT. Translating gives CASSNRGLVTGELFF. The variable domain in full, completed from reference TRBV2 and TRBJ2-2, reads EPEVTQTPSHQVTQMGQEVILRCVPISNHLYFYWYRQILGQKVEFLVSFYNNEISEKSEIFDDQFSVERPDGSNFTLKIRSTKLEDSAMYFCASSNRGLVTGELFFGEGSRLTVL.